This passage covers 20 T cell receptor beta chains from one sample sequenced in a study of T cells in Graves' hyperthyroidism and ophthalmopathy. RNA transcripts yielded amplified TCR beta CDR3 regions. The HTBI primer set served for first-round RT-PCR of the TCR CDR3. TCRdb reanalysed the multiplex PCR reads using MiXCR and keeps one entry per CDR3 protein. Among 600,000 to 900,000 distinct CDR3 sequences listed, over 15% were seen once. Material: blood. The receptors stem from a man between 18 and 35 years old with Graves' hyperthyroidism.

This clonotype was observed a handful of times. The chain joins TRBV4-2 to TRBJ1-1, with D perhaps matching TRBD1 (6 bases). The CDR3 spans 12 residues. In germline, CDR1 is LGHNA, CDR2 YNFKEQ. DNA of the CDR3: TGTGCGGCGCAGGGGAGGAACACTGAAGCTTTCTTT. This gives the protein CAAQGRNTEAFF.

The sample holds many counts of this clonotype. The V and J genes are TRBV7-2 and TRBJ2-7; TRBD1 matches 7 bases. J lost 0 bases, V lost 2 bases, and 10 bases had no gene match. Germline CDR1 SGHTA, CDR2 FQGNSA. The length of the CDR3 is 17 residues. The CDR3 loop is CASSLLFRDRSSYEQYF. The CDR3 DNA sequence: TGTGCCAGCAGCTTACTTTTCCGGGACAGAAGCTCCTACGAGCAGTACTTC. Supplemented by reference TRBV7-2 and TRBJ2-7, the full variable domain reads GAGVSQSPSNKVTEKGKDVELRCDPISGHTALYWYRQSLGQGLEFLIYFQGNSAPDKSGLPSDRFSAERTGGSVSTLTIQRTQQEDSAVYLCASSLLFRDRSSYEQYFGPGTRLTVT.

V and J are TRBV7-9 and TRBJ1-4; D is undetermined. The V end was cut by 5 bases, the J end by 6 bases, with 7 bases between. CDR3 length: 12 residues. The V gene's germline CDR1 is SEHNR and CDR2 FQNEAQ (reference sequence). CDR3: CASSVNHEKLFF. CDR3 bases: TGTGCCAGCAGCGTTAACCATGAAAAACTGTTTTTT.

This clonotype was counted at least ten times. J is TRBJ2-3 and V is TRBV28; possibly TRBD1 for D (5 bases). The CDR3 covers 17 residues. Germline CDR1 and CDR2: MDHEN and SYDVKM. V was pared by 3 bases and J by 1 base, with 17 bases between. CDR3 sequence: CASSLGRDPFGTDTQYF. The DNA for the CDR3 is TGTGCCAGCAGTTTGGGGCGTGACCCCTTTGGCACAGATACGCAGTATTTT.

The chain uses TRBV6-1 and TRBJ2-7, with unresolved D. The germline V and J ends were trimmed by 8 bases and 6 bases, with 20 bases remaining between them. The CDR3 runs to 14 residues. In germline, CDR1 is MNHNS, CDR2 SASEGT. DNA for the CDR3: TGTGCCAGCCAGACCCAACTCCCTCCTCGCGAGCAGTACTTC. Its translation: CASQTQLPPREQYF.

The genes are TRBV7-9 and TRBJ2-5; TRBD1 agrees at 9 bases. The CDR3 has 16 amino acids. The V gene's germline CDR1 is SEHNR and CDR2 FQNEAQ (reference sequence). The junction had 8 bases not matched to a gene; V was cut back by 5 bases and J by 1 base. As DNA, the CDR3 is TGTGCCAGCAGCGACACAGGGGGCGAGGTCCAAGAGACCCAGTACTTC. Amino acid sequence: CASSDTGGEVQETQYF.

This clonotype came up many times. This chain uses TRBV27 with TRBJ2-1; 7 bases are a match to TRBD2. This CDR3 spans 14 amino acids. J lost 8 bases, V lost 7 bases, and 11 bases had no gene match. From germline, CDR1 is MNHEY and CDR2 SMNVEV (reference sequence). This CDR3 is CASTRTSSTYEQFF. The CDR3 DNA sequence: TGTGCCAGCACCCGGACTAGTTCTACCTATGAGCAGTTCTTC.

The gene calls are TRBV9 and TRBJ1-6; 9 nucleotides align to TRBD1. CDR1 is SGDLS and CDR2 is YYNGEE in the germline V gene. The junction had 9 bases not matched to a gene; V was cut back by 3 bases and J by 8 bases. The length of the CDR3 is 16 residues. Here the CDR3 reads CASSAQGAKADSPLHF. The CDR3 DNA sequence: TGTGCCAGCAGCGCACAGGGGGCGAAGGCGGATTCACCCCTCCACTTT.

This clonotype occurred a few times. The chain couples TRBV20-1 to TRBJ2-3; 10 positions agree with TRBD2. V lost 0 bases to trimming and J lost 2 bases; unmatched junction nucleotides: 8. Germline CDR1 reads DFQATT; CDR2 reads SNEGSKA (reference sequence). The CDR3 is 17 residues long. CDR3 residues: CSARDPSGSGNTDTQYF. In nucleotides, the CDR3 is TGCAGTGCTAGAGATCCTAGCGGGAGCGGTAACACAGATACGCAGTATTTT.

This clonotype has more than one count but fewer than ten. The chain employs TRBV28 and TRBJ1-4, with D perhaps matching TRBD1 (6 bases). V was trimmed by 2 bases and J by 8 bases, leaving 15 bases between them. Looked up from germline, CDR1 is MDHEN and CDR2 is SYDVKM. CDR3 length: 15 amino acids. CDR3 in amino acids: CASSLEGGSGEKLFF. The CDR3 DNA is TGTGCCAGCAGTTTAGAGGGGGGGAGCGGGGAAAAACTGTTTTTT.

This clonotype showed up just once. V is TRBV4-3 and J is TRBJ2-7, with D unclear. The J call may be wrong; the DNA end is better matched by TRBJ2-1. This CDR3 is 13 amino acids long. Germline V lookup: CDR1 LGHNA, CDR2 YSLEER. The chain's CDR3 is CASSQDLGYEQFF. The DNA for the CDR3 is TGCGCCAGCAGCCAAGATTTGGGCTACGAGCAGTTCTTC.

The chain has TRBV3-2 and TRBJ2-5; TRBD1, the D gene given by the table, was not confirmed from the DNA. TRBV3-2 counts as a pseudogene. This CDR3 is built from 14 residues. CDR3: CASSLTEGGRTQYF. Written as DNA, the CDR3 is TGTGCCAGCAGCCTAACCGAGGGGGGAAGGACCCAGTACTTC.

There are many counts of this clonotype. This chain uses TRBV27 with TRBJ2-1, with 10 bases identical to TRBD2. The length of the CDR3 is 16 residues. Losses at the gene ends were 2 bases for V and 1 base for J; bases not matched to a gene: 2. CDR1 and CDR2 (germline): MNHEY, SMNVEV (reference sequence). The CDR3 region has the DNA TGTGCCAGCAGTTTAATTAGCGGGAGGTCCTACAATGAGCAGTTCTTC. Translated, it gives CASSLISGRSYNEQFF.

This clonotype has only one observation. CDR3 loop: CASSSQAGGPREQYF. DNA of the CDR3: TGTGCCAGCTCATCCCAAGCGGGAGGGCCACGAGAGCAGTACTTC. The chain uses TRBV18 and TRBJ2-7, with 10 bases identical to TRBD2. V was pared by 5 bases and J by 7 bases, with 11 bases of the junction left unmatched. This CDR3 has 15 residues. Germline assignment: CDR1 KGHSH and CDR2 LQKENI.

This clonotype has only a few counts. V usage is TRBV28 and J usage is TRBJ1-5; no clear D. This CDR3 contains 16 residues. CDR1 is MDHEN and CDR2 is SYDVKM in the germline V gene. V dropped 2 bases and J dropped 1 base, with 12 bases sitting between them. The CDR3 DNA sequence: TGTGCCAGCAGTTTAATTCAAGGGTTAAGCAATCAGCCCCAGCATTTT. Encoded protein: CASSLIQGLSNQPQHF.

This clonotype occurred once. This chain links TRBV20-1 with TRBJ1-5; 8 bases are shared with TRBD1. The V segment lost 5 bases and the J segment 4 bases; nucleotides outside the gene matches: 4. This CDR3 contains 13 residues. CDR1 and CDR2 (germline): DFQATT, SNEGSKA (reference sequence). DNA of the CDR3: TGCAGTGCTCCCGACAGGGGTAATCAGCCCCAGCATTTT. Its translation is CSAPDRGNQPQHF.

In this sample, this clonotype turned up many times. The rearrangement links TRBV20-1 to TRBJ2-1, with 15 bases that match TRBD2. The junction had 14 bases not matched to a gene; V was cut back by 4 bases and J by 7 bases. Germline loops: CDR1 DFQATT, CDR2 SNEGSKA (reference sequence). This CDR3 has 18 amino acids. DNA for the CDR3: TGCAGTGCTATACCCCGGACTAGCGGGAGGGCCCTCAGGAATGAGCAGTTCTTC. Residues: CSAIPRTSGRALRNEQFF.

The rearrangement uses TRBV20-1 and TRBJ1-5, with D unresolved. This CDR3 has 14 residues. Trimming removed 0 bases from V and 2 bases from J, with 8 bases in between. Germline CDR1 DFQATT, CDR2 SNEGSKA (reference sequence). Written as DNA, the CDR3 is TGCAGTGCTAGAGAGGGCAATGGCAATCAGCCCCAGCATTTT. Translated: CSAREGNGNQPQHF.

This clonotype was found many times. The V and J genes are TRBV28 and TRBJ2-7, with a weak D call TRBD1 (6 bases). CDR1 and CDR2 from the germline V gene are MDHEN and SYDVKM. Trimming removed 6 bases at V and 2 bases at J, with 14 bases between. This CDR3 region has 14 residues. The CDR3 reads CASRTYRDTYEQYF. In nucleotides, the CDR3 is TGTGCCAGCAGAACCTACAGGGATACCTACGAGCAGTACTTC.

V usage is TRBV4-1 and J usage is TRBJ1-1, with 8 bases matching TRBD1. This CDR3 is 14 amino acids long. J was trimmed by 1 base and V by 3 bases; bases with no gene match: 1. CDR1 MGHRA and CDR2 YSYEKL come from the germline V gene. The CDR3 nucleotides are TGCGCCAGCAGCCATACAGGGGGGAACACTGAAGCTTTCTTT. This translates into CASSHTGGNTEAFF.